These 2 T cell receptor beta chains were sequenced from one sample in a study of blood T cell repertoires in COVID-19. Assay used: immunoSEQ multiplex PCR; TCRdb lists only in-frame clones, some missing. This sample has about 110,000 clones; around 88% occur once, and the top ten carry under 7%. Sequences were obtained from peripheral blood. The receptor set was obtained from a man aged 50 or older with active or convalescent COVID-19.

The chain is built from TRBV9 and TRBJ2-7, with TRBD1 matching 10 bases. The CDR3 totals 13 residues. Germline V CDR1 and CDR2: SGDLS, YYNGEE. Trimming took 3 bases from V and 7 from J; bases not matched to a gene: 4. The CDR3 coding sequence is TGTGCCAGCAGCGGACAGGGGGCTGGGGAGCAGTACTTC. Its translation is CASSGQGAGEQYF.

V and J are TRBV25-1 and TRBJ2-3; D is undetermined. Germline loops: CDR1 MGHDK, CDR2 SYGVNS. Trimming removed 2 bases from V and 2 bases from J, with 8 bases in between. This CDR3 is 14 amino acids long. CDR3 residues: CASSESSFTDTQYF. The CDR3 DNA is TGTGCCAGCAGTGAAAGCTCATTCACAGATACGCAGTATTTT.